This TCR beta chain was identified in a study of OX40 agonist ivuxolimab in advanced cancers. Trimming removed 1 base from V and 6 bases from J, with 16 bases in between. CDR3 length: 16 residues. Germline V CDR1 and CDR2: SGHTS, YDEGEE. General observations from the study: Average numbers of expanded clones were greater in CD8+ T cells than in CD4+.

Notes on this clone: Its antigen remains unidentified.

Clones were sequenced by immunoSEQ multiplex PCR, and TCRdb holds only the in-frame ones, with some missing. The sample lists 95,000 to 100,000 clones; just under 85% were seen once. This specimen consisted of CD4+ or CD8+ T cells sorted from blood, obtained in a trial of the OX40 agonist ivuxolimab. This clonotype was sampled from an adult with an advanced solid tumor such as melanoma, head and neck, liver or kidney cancer. The chain has TRBV5-8 and TRBJ2-2; D call uncertain. The CDR3 region is CASSLHRADIAGELFF. CDR3 DNA: TGTGCCAGCAGCTTGCATAGGGCGGATATAGCCGGGGAGCTGTTTTTT. Combining the CDR3 with reference TRBV5-8 and TRBJ2-2 gives the whole variable domain EAGVTQSPTHLIKTRGQQATLRCSPISGHTSVYWYQQALGLGLQFLLWYDEGEERNRGNFPPRFSGRQFPNYSSELNVNALELEDSALYLCASSLHRADIAGELFFGEGSRLTVL.